The 5 T cell receptor beta chains given below trace back to one sample, sequenced in a study of T cells after somatic rescue of genetic block. Using immunoSEQ multiplex PCR, the repertoire was profiled, and TCRdb retains in-frame clones only, with some absent. The sample includes 45,000 to 55,000 clones, 90% to 97% of them seen just once. Sequenced sample: peripheral blood mononuclear cells (PBMCs). The receptors originated from a child under two years old.

This chain uses TRBV7-6 with TRBJ2-1, with a tentative D call TRBD2 (5 bases). With 4 bases removed from V and 9 bases from J, the gap between germline ends came to 10 bases. This CDR3 spans 12 amino acids. CDR1 and CDR2 from the germline V gene are SGHVS and FNYEAQ. CDR3 amino acids: CASSSRLSEQFF. CDR3 nucleotide sequence: TGTGCCAGCAGCTCGAGACTAAGTGAGCAGTTCTTC. Looking up the rest from reference TRBV7-6 and TRBJ2-1 gives the full variable domain: GAGVSQSPRYKVTKRGQDVALRCDPISGHVSLYWYRQALGQGPEFLTYFNYEAQQDKSGLPNDRFSAERPEGSISTLTIQRTEQRDSAMYRCASSSRLSEQFFGPGTRLTVL.

V usage is TRBV30 and J usage is TRBJ2-3, with D possibly TRBD2 on 5 matching bases. Germline CDR1 reads GTSNPN; CDR2 reads SVGIG (reference sequence). Trimming shortened V by 1 base and J by 5 bases, and 10 bases separated the two germline ends. The CDR3 length is 13 residues. For the CDR3, the DNA is TGTGCCTGGAGTGGATTCGGAGGAGATACGCAGTATTTT. Its protein is CAWSGFGGDTQYF. Based on the CDR3 plus reference TRBV30 and TRBJ2-3, the full variable domain is SQTIHQWPATLVQPVGSPLSLECTVEGTSNPNLYWYRQAAGRGLQLLFYSVGIGQISSEVPQNLSASRPQDRQFILSSKKLLLSDSGFYLCAWSGFGGDTQYFGPGTRLTVL.

The CDR3 nucleotides read TGCAGCGTGCATAAGGGTCGGGGCATTCAGTACTTC. Its translation is CSVHKGRGIQYF. The chain employs TRBV29-1 and TRBJ2-4; weak D call: TRBD2 (5 bases). The CDR3 loop spans 12 amino acids. The V end was cut by 6 bases, the J end by 9 bases, with 15 bases between. Germline CDR1 and CDR2: SQVTM and ANQGSEA.

The V call is TRBV15, the J call TRBJ1-2, with a weak D call TRBD1 (6 bases). The CDR3 sequence is 13 residues long. V gave up 0 bases and J gave up 7 bases, with 9 bases separating them. Germline V gene sequence: CDR1 LNHNV, CDR2 YYDKDF (reference sequence). CDR3 sequence: CATSRDPGAGYTF. CDR3 DNA: TGTGCCACCAGCAGAGATCCGGGGGCTGGCTACACCTTC.

J is TRBJ2-7 and V is TRBV18, with 12 bases that match TRBD2. J gave up 6 bases and V 4 bases, and 7 bases lay outside the gene matches. In germline, CDR1 is KGHSH, CDR2 LQKENI. This CDR3 region has 15 residues. This CDR3 reads CASSLRLAGALEQYF. CDR3 DNA: TGTGCCAGCTCACTAAGACTAGCGGGAGCACTCGAGCAGTACTTC.